This TCR beta chain was identified in a study of shared clonotypes between healthy human individuals. With regard to this clone: At one end, the junction sequence differs from germline, possibly due to a read error.

CDR1 and CDR2 (germline): SSHAT, FNYEAQ (reference sequence). The CDR3 covers 16 residues. The table came from immunoSEQ multiplex PCR; TCRdb's copy has only in-frame clones and leaves some out. Among 850,000 to 1,200,000 clones listed, about 75% were seen once. This clonotype was sampled from a man aged 18-30 years in good health. The chain couples TRBV7-7 to TRBJ2-3; 11 bases are a match to TRBD2. The sample taken for sequencing was memory CD4+ T cells sorted from blood. Regarding subset: CD45RA-negative fraction. The CDR3 DNA is TGTGCTAGCAGCCAGAACCTAGCGGGAGGAACAGATACGCAGTATTTT. Translated, it gives CASSQNLAGGTDTQYF.